This T cell receptor (beta chain) is drawn from a study of T cell responses to AZD1222 COVID-19 vaccine. At the level of the study: Both about-4-week and about-12-week second-dose recipients were combined.

TCRdb keeps only in-frame clones here, not all; method: immunoSEQ multiplex PCR. The profile shows more than 95,000 clones, about 93% of them singletons. This clone appeared a few times. V lost 4 bases, J lost 2 bases, and 14 bases stayed unmatched. CDR3 length: 18 residues. CDR1 and CDR2 from the germline V gene are LNHDA and SQIVND (reference sequence). The TCR comes from an adult in good health. J is TRBJ1-5 and V is TRBV19, with TRBD1 matching over 7 bases. Source: peripheral blood, taken on day 0 of AZD1222 vaccination. CDR3 DNA sequence: TGTGCCAGTAGTACCACAGCCTTGGACAGGCGGGGCAATCAGCCCCAGCATTTT. Its protein product is CASSTTALDRRGNQPQHF.